The TCR beta chain under discussion was sequenced for a study of shared clonotypes between healthy human individuals. The CDR3 is 12 amino acids. In germline, CDR1 is MNHEY, CDR2 SVGAGI. The data were produced by immunoSEQ multiplex PCR, yet TCRdb's version contains in-frame clones alone and is incomplete. The table shows millions of clones, with 85% to 95% occurring only once. General study results and limits: Memory subsets generally showed smaller estimated richness than naive subsets did.

This clone has a single count. What it recognizes is unknown. The germline gene is not matched at one end of the junction; a read error may be the cause. Source material: naive CD4+ T cells sorted from blood. The subset here: CD45RA+ positively selected. The receptor was isolated from a man aged 18 to 29 in good health. This chain links TRBV6-5 with TRBJ1-2; possible D gene TRBD1, 5 bases. CDR3 protein: CASSGRGGPAAF. In nucleotides, the CDR3 is TGTGCCAGCAGTGGCCGGGGGGGACCGGCAGCCTTC.